This T cell receptor (beta chain) was sequenced in a study of T cells in Graves' hyperthyroidism and ophthalmopathy. This clonotype was detected only once. The CDR3 loop spans 14 amino acids. In germline, CDR1 is SEHNR, CDR2 FQNEAQ (reference sequence). Trimming took off 2 bases at V and 10 bases at J, with 14 bases between the two ends. There were TCR beta CDR3 regions amplified from RNA transcripts. HTBI primers were the set used in a first-round RT-PCR of the TCR CDR3. MiXCR, applied by TCRdb to the multiplex PCR reads, yields one record per CDR3 protein. The sample carries 550,000 to 600,000 distinct CDR3 sequences, around 42% recorded once.

The J gene is TRBJ1-4, the V gene TRBV7-9; the D is unclear. Sequencing input: peripheral blood or thyroid tissue (not recorded which). This sequence originates from an adult woman with Graves' disease, either hyperthyroidism or ophthalmopathy (not recorded which). CDR3: CASSLTFVGGKLFF. CDR3 bases: TGTGCCAGCAGCTTAACGTTTGTCGGTGGAAAACTGTTTTTT.